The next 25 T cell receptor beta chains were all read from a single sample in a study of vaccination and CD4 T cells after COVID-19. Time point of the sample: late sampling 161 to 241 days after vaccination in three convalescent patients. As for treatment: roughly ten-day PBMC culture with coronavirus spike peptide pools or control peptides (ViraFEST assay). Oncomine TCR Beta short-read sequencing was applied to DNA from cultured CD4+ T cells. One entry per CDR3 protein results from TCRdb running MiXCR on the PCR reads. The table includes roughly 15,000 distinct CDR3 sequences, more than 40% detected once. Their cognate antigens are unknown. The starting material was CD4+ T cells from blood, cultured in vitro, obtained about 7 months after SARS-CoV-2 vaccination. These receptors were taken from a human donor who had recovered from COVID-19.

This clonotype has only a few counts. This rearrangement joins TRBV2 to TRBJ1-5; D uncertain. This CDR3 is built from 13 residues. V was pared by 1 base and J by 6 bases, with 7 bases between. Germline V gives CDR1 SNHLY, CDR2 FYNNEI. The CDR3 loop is CASSEDVGQPQHF. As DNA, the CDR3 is TGTGCCAGCAGTGAAGACGTCGGTCAGCCCCAGCATTTT.

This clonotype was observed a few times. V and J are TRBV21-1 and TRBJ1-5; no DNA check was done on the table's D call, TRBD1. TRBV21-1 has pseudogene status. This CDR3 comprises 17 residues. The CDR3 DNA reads TGTGCCAGCAGCAAATTAGGTTGGGTCAGGGGCAATCAGCCCCAGCATTTT. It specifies CASSKLGWVRGNQPQHF.

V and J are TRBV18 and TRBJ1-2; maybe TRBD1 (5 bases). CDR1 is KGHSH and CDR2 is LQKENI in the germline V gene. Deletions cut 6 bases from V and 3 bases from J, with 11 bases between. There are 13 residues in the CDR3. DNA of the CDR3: TGTGCCAGCTCCCCCGGAGGGGACTATGGCTACACCTTC. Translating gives CASSPGGDYGYTF.

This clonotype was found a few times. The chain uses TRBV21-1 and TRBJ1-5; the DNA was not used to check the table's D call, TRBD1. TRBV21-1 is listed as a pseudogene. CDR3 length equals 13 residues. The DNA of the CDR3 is TGTGCCAGCAGTAACAGGGGGTCGCAGCCCCAGCATTTT. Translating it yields CASSNRGSQPQHF.

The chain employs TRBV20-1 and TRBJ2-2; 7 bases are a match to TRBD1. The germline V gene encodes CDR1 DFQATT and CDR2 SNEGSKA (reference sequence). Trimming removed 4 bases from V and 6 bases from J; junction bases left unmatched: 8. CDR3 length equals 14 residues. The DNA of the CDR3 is TGCAGTGCTAAGACGACAGGGAGAGCCGGGGAGCTGTTTTTT. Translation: CSAKTTGRAGELFF.

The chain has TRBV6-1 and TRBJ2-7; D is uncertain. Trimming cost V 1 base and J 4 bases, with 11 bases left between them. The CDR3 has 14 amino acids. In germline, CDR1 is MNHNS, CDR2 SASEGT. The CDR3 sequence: CASSEGPRLYEQYF. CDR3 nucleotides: TGTGCCAGCAGTGAAGGGCCGCGCCTGTACGAGCAGTACTTC.

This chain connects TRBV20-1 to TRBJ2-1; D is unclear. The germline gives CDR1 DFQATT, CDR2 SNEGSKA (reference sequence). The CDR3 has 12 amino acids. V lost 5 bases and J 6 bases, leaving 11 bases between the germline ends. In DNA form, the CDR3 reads TGCAGTGCTCCCACCGGTAGCAATGAGCAGTTCTTC. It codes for CSAPTGSNEQFF.

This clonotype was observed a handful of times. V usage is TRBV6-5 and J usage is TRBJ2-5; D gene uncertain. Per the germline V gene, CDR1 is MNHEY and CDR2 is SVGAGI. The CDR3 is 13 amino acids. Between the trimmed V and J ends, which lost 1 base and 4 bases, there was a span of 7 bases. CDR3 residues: CASSYLLGETQYF. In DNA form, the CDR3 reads TGTGCCAGCAGTTACTTATTAGGAGAGACCCAGTACTTC.

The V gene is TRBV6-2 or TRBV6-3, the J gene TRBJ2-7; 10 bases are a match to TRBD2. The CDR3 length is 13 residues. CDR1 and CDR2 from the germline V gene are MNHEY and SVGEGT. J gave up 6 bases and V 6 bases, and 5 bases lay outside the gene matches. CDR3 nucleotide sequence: TGTGCCAGCAGCACGATAGCGGGAGGCGAGCAGTACTTC. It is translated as CASSTIAGGEQYF.

The CDR3 here is CATDTRSYRPQHF. The CDR3, as DNA: TGTGCCACCGACACCAGAAGTTATAGGCCCCAGCATTTT. The chain employs TRBV19 and TRBJ1-5; unclear D gene. V lost 10 bases and J 9 bases, leaving 19 bases between the germline ends. This CDR3 spans 13 amino acids. Germline V gives CDR1 LNHDA, CDR2 SQIVND (reference sequence).

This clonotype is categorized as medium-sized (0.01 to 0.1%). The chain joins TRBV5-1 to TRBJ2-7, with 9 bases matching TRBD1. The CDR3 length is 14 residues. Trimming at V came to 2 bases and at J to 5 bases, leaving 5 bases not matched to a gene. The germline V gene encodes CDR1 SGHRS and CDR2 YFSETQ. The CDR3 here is CASSFEDRGDEQYF. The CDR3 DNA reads TGCGCCAGCAGCTTCGAGGACAGGGGTGACGAGCAGTACTTC.

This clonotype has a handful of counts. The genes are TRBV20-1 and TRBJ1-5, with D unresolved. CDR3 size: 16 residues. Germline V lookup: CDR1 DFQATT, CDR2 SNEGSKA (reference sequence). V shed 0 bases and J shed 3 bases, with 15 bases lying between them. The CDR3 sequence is CSARDAGSSFNQPQHF. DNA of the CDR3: TGCAGTGCTAGAGATGCGGGCTCCTCCTTCAATCAGCCCCAGCATTTT.

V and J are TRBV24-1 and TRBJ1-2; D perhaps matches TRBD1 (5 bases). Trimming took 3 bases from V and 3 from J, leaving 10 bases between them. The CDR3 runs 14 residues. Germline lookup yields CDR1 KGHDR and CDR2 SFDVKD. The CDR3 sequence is CATSDRGVDYGYTF. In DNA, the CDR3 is TGTGCCACCAGTGATAGGGGTGTCGACTATGGCTACACCTTC.

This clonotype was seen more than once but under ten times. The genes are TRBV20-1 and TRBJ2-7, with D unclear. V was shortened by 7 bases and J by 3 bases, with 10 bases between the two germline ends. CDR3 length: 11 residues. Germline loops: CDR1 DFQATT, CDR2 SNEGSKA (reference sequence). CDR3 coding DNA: TGCAGTGGAATGAATAACTACGAGCAGTACTTC. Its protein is CSGMNNYEQYF.

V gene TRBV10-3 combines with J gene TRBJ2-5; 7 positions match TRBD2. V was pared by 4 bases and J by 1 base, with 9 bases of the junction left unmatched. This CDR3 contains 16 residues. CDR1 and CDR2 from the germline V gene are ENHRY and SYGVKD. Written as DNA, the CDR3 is TGTGCCATCAGTGTAAGGTTAGGACTAGGCCAAGAGACCCAGTACTTC. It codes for CAISVRLGLGQETQYF.

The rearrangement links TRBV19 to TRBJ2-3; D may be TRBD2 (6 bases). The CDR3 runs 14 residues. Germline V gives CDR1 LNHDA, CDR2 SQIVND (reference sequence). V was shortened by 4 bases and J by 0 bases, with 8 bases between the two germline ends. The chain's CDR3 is CASSKRASTDTQYF. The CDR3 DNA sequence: TGTGCCAGTAGTAAGCGGGCGAGCACAGATACGCAGTATTTT. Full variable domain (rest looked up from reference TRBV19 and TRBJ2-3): DGGITQSPKYLFRKEGQNVTLSCEQNLNHDAMYWYRQDPGQGLRLIYYSQIVNDFQKGDIAEGYSVSREKKESFPLTVTSAQKNPTAFYLCASSKRASTDTQYFGPGTRLTVL.

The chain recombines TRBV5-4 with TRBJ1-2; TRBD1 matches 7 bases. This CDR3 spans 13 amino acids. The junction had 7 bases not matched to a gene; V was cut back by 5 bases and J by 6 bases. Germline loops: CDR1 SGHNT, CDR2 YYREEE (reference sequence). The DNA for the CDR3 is TGTGCCAGCAGGGAACAGGGGTTAGATGGCTACACCTTC. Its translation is CASREQGLDGYTF.

The CDR3 sequence: CASSPTGGTEAFF. The CDR3 nucleotides are TGTGCCAGTAGCCCGACAGGGGGCACTGAAGCTTTCTTT. The rearrangement joins TRBV19 to TRBJ1-1; 9 positions match TRBD1. This CDR3 spans 13 amino acids. Per the germline V gene, CDR1 is LNHDA and CDR2 is SQIVND (reference sequence). Germline trimming cut 6 bases from V and 4 bases from J; bases unmatched to any gene: 3. The complete variable domain, with remaining parts taken from reference TRBV19 and TRBJ1-1, reads DGGITQSPKYLFRKEGQNVTLSCEQNLNHDAMYWYRQDPGQGLRLIYYSQIVNDFQKGDIAEGYSVSREKKESFPLTVTSAQKNPTAFYLCASSPTGGTEAFFGQGTRLTVV.

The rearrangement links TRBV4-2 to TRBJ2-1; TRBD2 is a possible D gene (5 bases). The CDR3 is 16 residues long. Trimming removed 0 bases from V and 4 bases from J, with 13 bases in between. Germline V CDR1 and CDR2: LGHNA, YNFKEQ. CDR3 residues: CASSQDRRLSYNEQFF. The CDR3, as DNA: TGTGCCAGCAGCCAAGATCGGAGGTTGTCGTACAATGAGCAGTTCTTC.

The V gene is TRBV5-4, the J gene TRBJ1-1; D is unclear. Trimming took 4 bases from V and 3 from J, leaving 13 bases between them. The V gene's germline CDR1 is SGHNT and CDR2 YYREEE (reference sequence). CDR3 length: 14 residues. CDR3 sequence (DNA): TGTGCCAGCAGCGGGAGCTCATGGGACACTGAAGCTTTCTTT. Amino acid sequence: CASSGSSWDTEAFF.

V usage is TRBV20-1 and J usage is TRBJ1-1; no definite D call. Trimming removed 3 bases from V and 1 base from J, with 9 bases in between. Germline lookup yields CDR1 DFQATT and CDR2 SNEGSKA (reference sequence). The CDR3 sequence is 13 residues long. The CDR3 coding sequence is TGCAGTGCTAGGGAAACAGCGAACACTGAAGCTTTCTTT. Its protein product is CSARETANTEAFF.

The CDR3 nucleotides are TGTGCCAGCATGTTTTCCGAGACCCAGTACTTC. Translation gives CASMFSETQYF. This chain links TRBV7-9 with TRBJ2-5; no clear D gene. Germline V gene lookup returns CDR1 SEHNR and CDR2 FQNEAQ (reference sequence). The CDR3 contains 11 residues. V shed 7 bases and J shed 5 bases, with 8 bases lying between them.

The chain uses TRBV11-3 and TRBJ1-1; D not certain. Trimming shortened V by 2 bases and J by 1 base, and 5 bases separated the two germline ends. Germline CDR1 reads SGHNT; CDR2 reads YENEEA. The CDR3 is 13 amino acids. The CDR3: CASSLRGNTEAFF. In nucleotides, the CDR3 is TGTGCCAGCAGCTTAAGAGGGAACACTGAAGCTTTCTTT.

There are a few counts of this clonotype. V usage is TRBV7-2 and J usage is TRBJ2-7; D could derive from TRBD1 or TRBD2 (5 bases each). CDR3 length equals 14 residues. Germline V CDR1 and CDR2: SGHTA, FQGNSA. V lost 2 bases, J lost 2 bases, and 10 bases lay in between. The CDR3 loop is CASSLRDGAYEQYF. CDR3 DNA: TGTGCCAGCAGCTTACGGGACGGAGCCTACGAGCAGTACTTC.

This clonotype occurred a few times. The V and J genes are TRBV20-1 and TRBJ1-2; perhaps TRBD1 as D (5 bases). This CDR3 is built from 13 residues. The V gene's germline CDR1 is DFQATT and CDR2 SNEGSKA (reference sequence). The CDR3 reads CMVAGAANYGYTF. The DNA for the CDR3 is TGCATGGTCGCCGGGGCTGCTAACTATGGCTACACCTTC.